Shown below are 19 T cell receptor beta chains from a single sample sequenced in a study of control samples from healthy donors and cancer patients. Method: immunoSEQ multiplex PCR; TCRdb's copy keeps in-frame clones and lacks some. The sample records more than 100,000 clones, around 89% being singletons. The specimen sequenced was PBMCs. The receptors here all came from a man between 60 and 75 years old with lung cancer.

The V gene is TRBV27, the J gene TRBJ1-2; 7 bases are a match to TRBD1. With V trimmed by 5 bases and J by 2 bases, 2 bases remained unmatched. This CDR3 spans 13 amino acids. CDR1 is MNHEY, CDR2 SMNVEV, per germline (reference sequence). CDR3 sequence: CASSVDRNYGYTF. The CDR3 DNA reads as TGTGCCAGCAGTGTGGACAGGAACTATGGCTACACCTTC.

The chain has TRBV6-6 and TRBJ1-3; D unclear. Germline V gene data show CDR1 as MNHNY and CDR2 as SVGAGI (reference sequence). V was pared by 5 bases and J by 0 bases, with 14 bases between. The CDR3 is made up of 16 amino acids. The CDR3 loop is CASSGSGYYSGNTIYF. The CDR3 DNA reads TGTGCCAGCAGTGGGTCGGGGTATTACTCTGGAAACACCATATATTTT.

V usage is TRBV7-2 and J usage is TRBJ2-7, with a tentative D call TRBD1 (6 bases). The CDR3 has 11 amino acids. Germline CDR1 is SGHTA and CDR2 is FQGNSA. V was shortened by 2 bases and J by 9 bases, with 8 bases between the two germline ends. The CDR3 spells CASSLRGMQYF. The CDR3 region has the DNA TGTGCCAGCAGCTTAAGGGGGATGCAGTACTTC.

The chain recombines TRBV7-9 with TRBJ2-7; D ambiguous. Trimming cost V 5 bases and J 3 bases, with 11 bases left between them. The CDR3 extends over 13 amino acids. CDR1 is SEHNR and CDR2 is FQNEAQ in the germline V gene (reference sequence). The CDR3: CASSPAADYEQYF. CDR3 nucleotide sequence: TGTGCCAGCAGCCCTGCCGCGGACTACGAGCAGTACTTC.

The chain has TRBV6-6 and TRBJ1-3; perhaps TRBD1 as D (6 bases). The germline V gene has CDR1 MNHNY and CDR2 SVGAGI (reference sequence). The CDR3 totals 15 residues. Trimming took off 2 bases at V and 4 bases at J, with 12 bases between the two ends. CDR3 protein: CASSYPGGAGNTIYF. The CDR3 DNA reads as TGTGCCAGCAGTTACCCTGGGGGGGCGGGAAACACCATATATTTT.

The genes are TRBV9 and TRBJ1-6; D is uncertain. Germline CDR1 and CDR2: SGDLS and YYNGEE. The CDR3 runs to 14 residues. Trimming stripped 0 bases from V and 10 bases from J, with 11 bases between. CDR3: CASSVGELGSPLHF. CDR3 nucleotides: TGTGCCAGCAGCGTAGGTGAACTGGGCTCACCCCTCCACTTT.

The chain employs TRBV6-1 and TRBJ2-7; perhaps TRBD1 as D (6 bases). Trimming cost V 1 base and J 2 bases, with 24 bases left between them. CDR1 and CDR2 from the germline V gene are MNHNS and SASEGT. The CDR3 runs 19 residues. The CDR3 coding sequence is TGTGCCAGCAGTGAAGGTCTAATAGCGACAGGCCCAAAGGCCTACGAGCAGTACGTC. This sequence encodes CASSEGLIATGPKAYEQYV.

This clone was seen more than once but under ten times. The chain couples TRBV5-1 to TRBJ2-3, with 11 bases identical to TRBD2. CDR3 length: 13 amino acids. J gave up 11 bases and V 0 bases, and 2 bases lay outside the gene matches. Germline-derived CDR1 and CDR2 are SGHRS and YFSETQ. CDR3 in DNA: TGCGCCAGCAGCTTGGAAGGACTAGCGGGGCAGTATTTT. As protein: CASSLEGLAGQYF.

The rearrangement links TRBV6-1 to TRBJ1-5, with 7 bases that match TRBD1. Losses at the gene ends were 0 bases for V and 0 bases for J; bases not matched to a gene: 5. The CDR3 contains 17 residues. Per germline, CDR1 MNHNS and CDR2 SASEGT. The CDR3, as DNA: TGTGCCAGCAGTGAAGCCCCGGGACAGATTAGCAATCAGCCCCAGCATTTT. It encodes CASSEAPGQISNQPQHF.

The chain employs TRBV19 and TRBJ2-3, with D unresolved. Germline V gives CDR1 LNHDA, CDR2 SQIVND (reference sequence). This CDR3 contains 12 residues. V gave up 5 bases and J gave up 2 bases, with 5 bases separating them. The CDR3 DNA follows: TGTGCCAGTAGTTACAACACAGATACGCAGTATTTT. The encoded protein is CASSYNTDTQYF.

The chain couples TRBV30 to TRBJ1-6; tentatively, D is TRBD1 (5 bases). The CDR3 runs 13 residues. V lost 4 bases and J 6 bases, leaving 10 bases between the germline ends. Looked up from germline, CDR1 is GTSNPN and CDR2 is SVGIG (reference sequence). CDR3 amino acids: CAWNGGGNSPLHF. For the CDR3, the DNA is TGTGCCTGGAACGGGGGAGGTAATTCACCCCTCCACTTT.

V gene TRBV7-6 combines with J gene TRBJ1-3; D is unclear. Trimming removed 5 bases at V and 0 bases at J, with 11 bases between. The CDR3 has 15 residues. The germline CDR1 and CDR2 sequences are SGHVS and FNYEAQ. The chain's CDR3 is CASSPDGLSGNTIYF. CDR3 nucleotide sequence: TGTGCCAGCAGCCCGGACGGCCTCTCTGGAAACACCATATATTTT.

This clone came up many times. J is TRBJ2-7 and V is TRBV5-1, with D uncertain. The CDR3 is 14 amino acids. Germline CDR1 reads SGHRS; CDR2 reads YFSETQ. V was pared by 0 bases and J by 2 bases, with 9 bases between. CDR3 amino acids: CASSLDTAAYEQYV. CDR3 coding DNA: TGCGCCAGCAGCTTGGATACAGCCGCCTACGAGCAGTACGTC.

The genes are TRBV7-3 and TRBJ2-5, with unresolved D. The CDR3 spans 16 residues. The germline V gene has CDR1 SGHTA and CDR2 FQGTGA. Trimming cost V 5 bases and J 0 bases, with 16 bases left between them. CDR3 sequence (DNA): TGTGCCAGCAGCCCCGTACCTACAGAGTACCAAGAGACCCAGTACTTC. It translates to CASSPVPTEYQETQYF.

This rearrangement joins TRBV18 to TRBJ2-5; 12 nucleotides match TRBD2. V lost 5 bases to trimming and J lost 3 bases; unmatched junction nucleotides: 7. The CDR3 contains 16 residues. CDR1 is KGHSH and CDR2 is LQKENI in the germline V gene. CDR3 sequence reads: CASSAQLAGGKETQYF. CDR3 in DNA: TGTGCCAGCTCAGCTCAACTAGCGGGGGGAAAAGAGACCCAGTACTTC.

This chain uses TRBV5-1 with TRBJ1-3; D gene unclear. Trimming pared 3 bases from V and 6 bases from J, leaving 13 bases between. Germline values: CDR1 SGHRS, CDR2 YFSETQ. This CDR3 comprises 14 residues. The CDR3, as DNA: TGCGCCAGCAGCTCCCAAACGGGCGAAAACACCATATATTTT. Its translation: CASSSQTGENTIYF.

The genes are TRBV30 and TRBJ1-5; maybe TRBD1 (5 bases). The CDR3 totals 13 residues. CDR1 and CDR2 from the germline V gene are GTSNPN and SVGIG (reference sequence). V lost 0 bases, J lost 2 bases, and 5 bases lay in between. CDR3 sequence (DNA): TGTGCCTGGAGTGTACAGGGCAATCAGCCCCAGCATTTT. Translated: CAWSVQGNQPQHF.

This CDR3 is CASSQEGGLSSGANVLTF. In DNA form, the CDR3 reads TGTGCCAGCAGCCAAGAGGGGGGGCTATCCTCTGGGGCCAACGTCCTGACTTTC. This chain joins TRBV3-1 (or the pseudogene TRBV3-2) and TRBJ2-6, with D perhaps TRBD2 (7 bases). CDR3 length: 18 amino acids. V was clipped by 0 bases and J by 0 bases, with 12 bases between them. The germline V gene has CDR1 LGHDT and CDR2 YNNKEL (reference sequence).

DNA for the CDR3: TGTGCCAGCAGTGAAGTAGGGACAGGGTACGAGCAGTACTTC. Encoded protein: CASSEVGTGYEQYF. V usage is TRBV6-1 and J usage is TRBJ2-7; 9 bases align to TRBD1. From germline, CDR1 is MNHNS and CDR2 SASEGT. CDR3 length: 14 amino acids. With 1 base clipped from V and 4 bases from J, the junction kept 2 bases outside the gene matches.